Presented here are 8 T cell receptor beta chains from one specimen sequenced in a study of cytomegalovirus exposure and HLA in healthy donors. In the PCR, 60 Vbeta and 13 Jbeta primers were used. Profiled with immunoSEQ multiplex PCR; TCRdb holds only in-frame clones, not every one. This sample's table reports under 90,000 clones. Material for sequencing was PBMCs. These TCRs come from a female donor in good health and CMV-seropositive.

The chain is built from TRBV1 and TRBJ2-2; the listed D gene, TRBD2, was not tested against the DNA. TRBV1 is recorded as a pseudogene. CDR3 length: 19 residues. CDR3 loop: CTSSQDRLAGGPKGGELFF. The CDR3 DNA follows: TGCACCAGCAGCCAAGATAGACTAGCGGGAGGGCCTAAGGGCGGGGAGCTGTTTTTT.

The CDR3 loop reads CASSQELAESSSYNEQFF. In nucleotides, the CDR3 is TGTGCCAGCAGCCAAGAACTAGCGGAGTCGAGCTCCTACAATGAGCAGTTCTTC. The V call is TRBV4-2, the J call TRBJ2-1; TRBD2 aligns across 8 bases. The CDR3 runs to 18 residues. V lost 0 bases to trimming and J lost 0 bases; unmatched junction nucleotides: 7. Germline V gene data show CDR1 as LGHNA and CDR2 as YNFKEQ.

V and J are TRBV7-8 and TRBJ1-2; D gene unclear. The CDR3 sequence is 14 residues long. The V end lost 1 base, the J end lost 4 bases, and 10 bases lay between the germline ends. In germline, CDR1 is SGHVS, CDR2 FQNEAQ. The CDR3: CASSLDPAVYGYTF. Here the CDR3 DNA reads TGTGCCAGCAGCTTAGACCCGGCGGTCTATGGCTACACCTTC.

CDR3 amino acids: CASSDLGNYGYTF. The CDR3 nucleotides are TGTGCCAGCAGTGACCTCGGGAACTATGGCTACACCTTC. This chain links TRBV6-1 with TRBJ1-2; D gene uncertain. The germline V gene encodes CDR1 MNHNS and CDR2 SASEGT. CDR3 length equals 13 residues. Trimming cost V 3 bases and J 2 bases, with 7 bases left between them.

The chain joins TRBV2 to TRBJ1-2, with TRBD1 as a possible D gene (6 bases). The CDR3 spans 15 residues. Germline CDR1 reads SNHLY; CDR2 reads FYNNEI. V lost 7 bases, J lost 3 bases, and 18 bases lay in between. The CDR3, as DNA: TGTGCCAGCAAAGGGGGAATGGTTTCTTACTATGGCTACACCTTC. It specifies CASKGGMVSYYGYTF.

V and J are TRBV7-8 and TRBJ2-7; D is perhaps TRBD1 (5 bases). Germline loops: CDR1 SGHVS, CDR2 FQNEAQ. The CDR3 consists of 16 residues. V dropped 2 bases and J dropped 0 bases, with 14 bases sitting between them. CDR3 loop: CASSLRQGLSSYEQYF. The CDR3 DNA follows: TGTGCCAGCAGCTTAAGGCAGGGCCTTAGCTCCTACGAGCAGTACTTC. Full variable domain (missing parts from reference TRBV7-8 and TRBJ2-7): GAGVSQSPRYKVAKRGQDVALRCDPISGHVSLFWYQQALGQGPEFLTYFQNEAQLDKSGLPSDRFFAERPEGSVSTLKIQRTQQEDSAVYLCASSLRQGLSSYEQYFGPGTRLTVT.

The V and J genes are TRBV7-2 and TRBJ2-7; D remains unclear. Trimming shortened V by 5 bases and J by 0 bases, and 14 bases separated the two germline ends. This CDR3 is 15 amino acids long. CDR1 SGHTA and CDR2 FQGNSA come from the germline V gene. The CDR3 loop is CASSPSPGHSYEQYF. For the CDR3, the DNA is TGTGCCAGCAGCCCCAGCCCGGGTCACTCCTACGAGCAGTACTTC. The complete variable domain, with remaining parts taken from reference TRBV7-2 and TRBJ2-7, reads GAGVSQSPSNKVTEKGKDVELRCDPISGHTALYWYRQSLGQGLEFLIYFQGNSAPDKSGLPSDRFSAERTGGSVSTLTIQRTQQEDSAVYLCASSPSPGHSYEQYFGPGTRLTVT.

The V and J genes are TRBV7-8 and TRBJ2-5; 7 bases are a match to TRBD1. CDR3 length equals 14 residues. Germline loops: CDR1 SGHVS, CDR2 FQNEAQ. J lost 1 base, V lost 4 bases, and 3 bases had no gene match. CDR3 sequence (DNA): TGTGCCAGCAGCTGGGGACAGCGCCAAGAGACCCAGTACTTC. It yields the protein CASSWGQRQETQYF.